This T cell receptor beta chain appears in the sequencing data of a study of cytomegalovirus exposure and HLA in healthy donors. Repertoires were generated with immunoSEQ multiplex PCR, while TCRdb's copy carries only in-frame clones and drops some. The sample has 78,000 or so clones; 96% are singletons. The CDR3 runs to 11 residues. V shed 5 bases and J 10 bases; nucleotides not matched to a gene: 5. CDR1 is SGDLS, CDR2 YYNGEE, per germline. The origin of this receptor is a man aged 18 to 35 in good health and CMV-seropositive. Material: PBMCs. The rearrangement links TRBV9 to TRBJ1-2, with TRBD1 identical over 7 bases. The CDR3 reads CASSRRGDYTF. The CDR3 region has the DNA TGTGCCAGCAGTCGCAGGGGGGACTACACCTTC.